Listed below are T cell receptor beta chains from one sample, sequenced in a study of CD8+ T cells in alopecia areata. The table came from immunoSEQ multiplex PCR; TCRdb's copy has only in-frame clones and leaves some out. This table has around 200,000 clones, roughly 59% appearing once. The source material was CD4+ T cells sorted from blood, sampled at week 0. The origin of the receptors is a human donor with alopecia areata. CDR3s include the opening cysteine and the closing phenylalanine or tryptophan. The order of the fields is CDR3 DNA, CDR3 protein, D gene, V gene, J gene, clone size. The D gene is left open where the match is weak. Expanded clones are given a class, and other clones once, few, many or no size at all.

CDR3nt: TGTGCCAGCAGCCTCGCCCTAGGGCGGGGGTACAATGAGCAGTTCTTC; CDR3aa: CASSLALGRGYNEQFF; d_gene: TRBD2; v_gene: TRBV7-2; j_gene: TRBJ2-1; abundance: -
CDR3nt: TGTGCCAGCAGCTCCCTAGCGGGGAGGACAGATACGCAGTATTTT; CDR3aa: CASSSLAGRTDTQYF; d_gene: TRBD2; v_gene: TRBV7-2; j_gene: TRBJ2-3; abundance: few
CDR3nt: TGCGCCAGCAGCTGGGGAAGAGGTGAAGCTTTCTTT; CDR3aa: CASSWGRGEAFF; d_gene: -; v_gene: TRBV5-1; j_gene: TRBJ1-1; abundance: -
CDR3nt: TGTGCCAGCGGCGATTCACCAGGCTATGGCTACACCTTC; CDR3aa: CASGDSPGYGYTF; d_gene: -; v_gene: TRBV6-5; j_gene: TRBJ1-2; abundance: -
CDR3nt: TGTGCCTGGAGCGACAGGGTATCAAACAATGAGCAGTTCTTC; CDR3aa: CAWSDRVSNNEQFF; d_gene: TRBD1; v_gene: TRBV30; j_gene: TRBJ2-1; abundance: -
CDR3nt: TGTGCCAGCAGTGTACGGGACAGCTATGGCTACACCTTC; CDR3aa: CASSVRDSYGYTF; d_gene: TRBD1; v_gene: TRBV2; j_gene: TRBJ1-2; abundance: -
CDR3nt: TGTGCCAGCAGGGCCGGGACTTCCCTGGACGAAAAACTGTTTTTT; CDR3aa: CASRAGTSLDEKLFF; d_gene: -; v_gene: TRBV5-4; j_gene: TRBJ1-4; abundance: -
CDR3nt: TGCAGCGAAGGGTCGTCCGCAGATACGCAGTATTTT; CDR3aa: CSEGSSADTQYF; d_gene: -; v_gene: TRBV29-1; j_gene: TRBJ2-3; abundance: once
CDR3nt: TGTGCCTGGAGCCCCCCAGGGGGTGAACATGGCTACACCTTC; CDR3aa: CAWSPPGGEHGYTF; d_gene: TRBD1; v_gene: TRBV30; j_gene: TRBJ1-2; abundance: -
CDR3nt: TGTGCCAGCAGCTTATTTAATCGGGGCGCAGCACAGGATACGCAGTATTTT; CDR3aa: CASSLFNRGAAQDTQYF; d_gene: -; v_gene: TRBV7-6; j_gene: TRBJ2-3; abundance: few
CDR3nt: TGCAGCGTCGTGGGACTAGCGGGTCCTCGGGAGCAGTACTTC; CDR3aa: CSVVGLAGPREQYF; d_gene: TRBD2; v_gene: TRBV29-1; j_gene: TRBJ2-7; abundance: -
CDR3nt: TGTGCCAGCAGCCAGATGGGGGGCGAGCAGTACTTC; CDR3aa: CASSQMGGEQYF; d_gene: -; v_gene: TRBV9; j_gene: TRBJ2-7; abundance: -
CDR3nt: TGTGCCAGCAGTTTAAGGACAGGGTATTCAAATTCACCCCTCCACTTT; CDR3aa: CASSLRTGYSNSPLHF; d_gene: TRBD1; v_gene: TRBV27; j_gene: TRBJ1-6; abundance: -
CDR3nt: TGTGCCAGCAGCTTGAGGGGGACAGGGGATCAGCCCCAGCATTTT; CDR3aa: CASSLRGTGDQPQHF; d_gene: TRBD1; v_gene: TRBV5-6; j_gene: TRBJ1-5; abundance: few
CDR3nt: TGTGCCAGCAGCCGTGGCAAAGCCGAGACCCAGTACTTC; CDR3aa: CASSRGKAETQYF; d_gene: -; v_gene: TRBV7-8; j_gene: TRBJ2-5; abundance: -
CDR3nt: TGCGCCAGCAGCCTTAGCGGGGGGTCCCGCACAGATACGCAGTATTTT; CDR3aa: CASSLSGGSRTDTQYF; d_gene: TRBD2; v_gene: TRBV5-1; j_gene: TRBJ2-3; abundance: few
CDR3nt: TGTGCCAGCTCACCTATAGGACTAGCGGGCGCTTACCAAGAGACCCAGTACTTC; CDR3aa: CASSPIGLAGAYQETQYF; d_gene: TRBD2; v_gene: TRBV18; j_gene: TRBJ2-5; abundance: -
CDR3nt: TGTGCCAGCAGTGAACGTAGGACAGGGGGCTACACCTTC; CDR3aa: CASSERRTGGYTF; d_gene: TRBD1; v_gene: TRBV25-1; j_gene: TRBJ1-2; abundance: -
CDR3nt: TGCAGCGTTGAGCCAGTGGGGTTCACTGAAGCTTTCTTT; CDR3aa: CSVEPVGFTEAFF; d_gene: -; v_gene: TRBV29-1; j_gene: TRBJ1-1; abundance: -
CDR3nt: TGTGCCTGGAGTCCTCAGGAGCCGTACTATGGCTACACCTTC; CDR3aa: CAWSPQEPYYGYTF; d_gene: -; v_gene: TRBV30; j_gene: TRBJ1-2; abundance: -
CDR3nt: TGTGCCAGCAGCCTAGCTAACTATGGCTACACCTTC; CDR3aa: CASSLANYGYTF; d_gene: -; v_gene: TRBV28; j_gene: TRBJ1-2; abundance: few
CDR3nt: TGTGCCAGCAAACGAGAGGGGGCACCAGGCTACACCTTC; CDR3aa: CASKREGAPGYTF; d_gene: TRBD1; v_gene: TRBV7-9; j_gene: TRBJ1-2; abundance: -
CDR3nt: TGCAGCGTGGGGACGTACGACTACGAGCAGTACTTC; CDR3aa: CSVGTYDYEQYF; d_gene: -; v_gene: TRBV29-1; j_gene: TRBJ2-7; abundance: few